This TCR beta chain was sequenced in a study of T cell repertoires in aging, cancer and after chemotherapy. Study-wide points: In healthy donors, age-related TCR diversity loss mainly reflected lost richness. Age-matched healthy donors had significantly more diverse, less clonal blood TCR repertoires than untreated cancer patients. These repertoire data do not allow conclusions about immunological memory after chemotherapy.

This CDR3 has 13 residues. Germline-derived CDR1 and CDR2 are SGHRS and YFSETQ. Trimming stripped 0 bases from V and 7 bases from J, with 5 bases between. Amplification of TCR beta used genomic DNA extracted from peripheral blood. This clonotype appeared a few times. The antigen is not known. A mixed TRB-A/B primer pool amplified rearranged TRB by multiplex touch-down PCR. From the multiplex PCR reads, TCRdb called clonotypes with MiXCR, one entry per CDR3 protein. Counted here are fewer than 15,000 distinct CDR3 sequences, 35% to 40% occurring once; the ten biggest clones make up about 7%. Sequencing was done on a sample of blood. This receptor was taken from a human donor in good health. The donor label of this sample is uncertain. The chain uses TRBV5-1 and TRBJ1-6; D unresolved. Here the CDR3 DNA reads TGCGCCAGCAGCTTGGCCGCGAATTCACCCCTCCACTTT. Residues: CASSLAANSPLHF.